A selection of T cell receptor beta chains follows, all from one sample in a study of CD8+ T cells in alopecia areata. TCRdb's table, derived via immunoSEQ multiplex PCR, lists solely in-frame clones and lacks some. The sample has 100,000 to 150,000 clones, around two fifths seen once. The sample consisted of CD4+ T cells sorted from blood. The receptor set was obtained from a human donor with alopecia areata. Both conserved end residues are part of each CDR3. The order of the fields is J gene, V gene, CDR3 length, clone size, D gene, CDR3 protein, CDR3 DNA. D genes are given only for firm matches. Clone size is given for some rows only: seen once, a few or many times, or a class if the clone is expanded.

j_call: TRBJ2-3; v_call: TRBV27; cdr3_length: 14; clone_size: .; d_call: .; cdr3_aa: CASSHRPRGDTQYF; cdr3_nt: TGTGCCAGCAGTCACAGGCCCCGGGGGGATACGCAGTATTTT
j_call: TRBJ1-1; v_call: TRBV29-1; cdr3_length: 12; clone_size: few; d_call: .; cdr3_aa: CSVLRFDTEAFF; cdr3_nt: TGCAGCGTTTTAAGGTTCGATACTGAAGCTTTCTTT
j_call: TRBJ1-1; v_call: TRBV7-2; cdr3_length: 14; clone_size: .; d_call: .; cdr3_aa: CASSTRGMNTEAFF; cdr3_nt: TGTGCCAGCAGCACCCGTGGGATGAACACTGAAGCTTTCTTT
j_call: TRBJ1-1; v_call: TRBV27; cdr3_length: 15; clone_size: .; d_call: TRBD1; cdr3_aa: CASRPGTGIQLEAFF; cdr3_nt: TGTGCCAGCAGACCCGGGACAGGGATACAACTTGAAGCTTTCTTT
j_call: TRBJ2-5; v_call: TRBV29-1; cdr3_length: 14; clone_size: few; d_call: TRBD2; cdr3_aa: CSVGGGLYQETQYF; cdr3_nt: TGCAGCGTCGGGGGGGGCTTGTACCAAGAGACCCAGTACTTC
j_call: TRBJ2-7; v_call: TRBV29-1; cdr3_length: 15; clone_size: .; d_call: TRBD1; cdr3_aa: CSVEAGTGLSYEQYF; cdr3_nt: TGCAGCGTTGAAGCCGGGACAGGATTGTCCTACGAGCAGTACTTC
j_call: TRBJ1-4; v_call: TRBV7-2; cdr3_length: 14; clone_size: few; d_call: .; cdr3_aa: CASSLGSINEKLFF; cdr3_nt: TGTGCCAGCAGCTTGGGCAGCATTAATGAAAAACTGTTTTTT
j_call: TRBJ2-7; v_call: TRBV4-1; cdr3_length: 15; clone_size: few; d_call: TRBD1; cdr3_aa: CASSRGGQGSYEQYF; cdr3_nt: TGCGCCAGCAGCCGGGGGGGACAGGGAAGCTACGAGCAGTACTTC
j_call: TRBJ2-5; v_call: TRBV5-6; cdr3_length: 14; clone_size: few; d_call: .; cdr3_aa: CASSLQGALETQYF; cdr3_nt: TGTGCCAGCAGCTTACAGGGCGCCCTGGAGACCCAGTACTTC
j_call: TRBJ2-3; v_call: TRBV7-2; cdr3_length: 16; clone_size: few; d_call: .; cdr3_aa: CASSLVAASGTDTQYF; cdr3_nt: TGTGCCAGCAGCTTAGTAGCGGCCTCCGGCACAGATACGCAGTATTTT
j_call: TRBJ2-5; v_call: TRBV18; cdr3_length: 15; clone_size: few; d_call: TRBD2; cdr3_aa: CASSSTSGRRETQYF; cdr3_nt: TGTGCCAGCTCATCGACTAGCGGGAGGAGAGAGACCCAGTACTTC
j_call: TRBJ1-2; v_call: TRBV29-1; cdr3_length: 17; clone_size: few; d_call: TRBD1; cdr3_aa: CSVGGSNSGAGGHGYTF; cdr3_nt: TGCAGCGTTGGCGGTTCGAACTCGGGGGCAGGGGGGCATGGCTACACCTTC
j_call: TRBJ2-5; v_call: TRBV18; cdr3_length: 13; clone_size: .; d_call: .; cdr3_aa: CASSPGWQETQYF; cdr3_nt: TGTGCCAGTAGCCCCGGATGGCAAGAGACCCAGTACTTC
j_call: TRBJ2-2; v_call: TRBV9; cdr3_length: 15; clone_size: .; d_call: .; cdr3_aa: CASSAQPTGHGELFF; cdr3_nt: TGTGCCAGCAGCGCCCAGCCGACAGGACACGGGGAGCTGTTTTTT
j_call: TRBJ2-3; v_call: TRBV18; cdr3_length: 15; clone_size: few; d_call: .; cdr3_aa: CASSPGLATSDTQYF; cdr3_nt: TGTGCCAGCTCACCAGGTCTAGCTACATCAGATACGCAGTATTTT
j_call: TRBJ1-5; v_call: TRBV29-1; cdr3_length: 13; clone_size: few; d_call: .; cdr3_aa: CSVEETGDQPQHF; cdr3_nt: TGCAGCGTTGAAGAGACAGGAGATCAGCCCCAGCATTTT
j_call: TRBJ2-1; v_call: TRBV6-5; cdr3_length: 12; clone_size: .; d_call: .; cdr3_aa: CASSGTYNEQFF; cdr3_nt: TGTGCCAGCAGTGGGACCTACAATGAGCAGTTCTTC
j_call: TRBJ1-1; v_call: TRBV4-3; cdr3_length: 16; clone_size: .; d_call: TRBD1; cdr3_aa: CASSHQSDRAGTEAFF; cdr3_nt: TGCGCCAGCAGCCACCAATCGGACAGGGCAGGGACTGAAGCTTTCTTT
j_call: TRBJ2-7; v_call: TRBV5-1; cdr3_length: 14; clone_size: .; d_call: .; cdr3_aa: CASSLAGTPYEQYF; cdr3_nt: TGCGCCAGCAGCTTGGCGGGAACCCCCTACGAGCAGTACTTC
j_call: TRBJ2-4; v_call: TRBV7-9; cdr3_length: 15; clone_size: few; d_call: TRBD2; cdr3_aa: CASSSGLAGSNIQYF; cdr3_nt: TGTGCCAGCAGCTCCGGACTAGCGGGGTCAAACATTCAGTACTTC
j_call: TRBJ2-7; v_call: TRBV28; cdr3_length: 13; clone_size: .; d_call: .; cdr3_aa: CASSLPGTYEQYF; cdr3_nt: TGTGCCAGCAGTTTACCCGGGACCTACGAGCAGTACTTC
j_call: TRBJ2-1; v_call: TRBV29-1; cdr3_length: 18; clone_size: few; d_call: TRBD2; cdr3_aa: CSVQTGTSGRAWYNEQFF; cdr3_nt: TGCAGCGTCCAAACCGGGACTAGCGGGAGGGCCTGGTACAATGAGCAGTTCTTC
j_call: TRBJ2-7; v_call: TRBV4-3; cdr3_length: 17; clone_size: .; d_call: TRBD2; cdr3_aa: CASSQDSGPGFTYEQYF; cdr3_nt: TGCGCCAGCAGCCAAGATAGCGGGCCAGGGTTCACCTACGAGCAGTACTTC
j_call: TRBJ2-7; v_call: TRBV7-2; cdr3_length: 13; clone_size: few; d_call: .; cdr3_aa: CASSMDKSYEQYF; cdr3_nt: TGTGCCAGCAGCATGGACAAATCCTACGAGCAGTACTTC
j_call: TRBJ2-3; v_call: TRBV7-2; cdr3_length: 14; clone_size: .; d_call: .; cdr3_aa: CASSLGGTWDTQYF; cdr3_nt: TGTGCCAGCAGCTTAGGGGGTACCTGGGATACGCAGTATTTT
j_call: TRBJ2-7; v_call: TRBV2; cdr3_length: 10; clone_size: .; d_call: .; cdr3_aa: CASSYYEQYF; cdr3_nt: TGTGCCAGCAGCTACTACGAGCAGTACTTC
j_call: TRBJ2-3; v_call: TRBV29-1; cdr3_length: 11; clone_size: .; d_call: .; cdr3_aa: CSFPDGAAQYF; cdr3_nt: TGCAGCTTCCCGGACGGGGCGGCGCAGTATTTT
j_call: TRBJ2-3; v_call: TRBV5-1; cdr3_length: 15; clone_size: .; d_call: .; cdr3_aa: CASSVSGPPTDTQYF; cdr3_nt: TGCGCCAGCAGCGTTAGCGGACCTCCCACAGATACGCAGTATTTT
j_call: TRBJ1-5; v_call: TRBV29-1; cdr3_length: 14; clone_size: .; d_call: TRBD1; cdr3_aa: CSVGDRVGGQPQHF; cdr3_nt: TGCAGCGTTGGGGACAGGGTTGGAGGACAGCCCCAGCATTTT
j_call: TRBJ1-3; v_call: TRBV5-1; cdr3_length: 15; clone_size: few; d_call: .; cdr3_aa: CASSSGDGAGNTIYF; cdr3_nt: TGCGCCAGCAGCAGTGGGGACGGCGCTGGAAACACCATATATTTT
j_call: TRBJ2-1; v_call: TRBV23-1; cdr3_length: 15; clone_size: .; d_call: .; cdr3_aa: CASRAKIPAYNEQFF; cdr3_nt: TGCGCCAGCAGGGCGAAGATCCCGGCCTACAATGAGCAGTTCTTC
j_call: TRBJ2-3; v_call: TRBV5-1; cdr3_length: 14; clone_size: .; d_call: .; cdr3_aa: CASSLAVGSDTQYF; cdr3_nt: TGCGCCAGCAGCTTGGCGGTAGGATCAGATACGCAGTATTTT
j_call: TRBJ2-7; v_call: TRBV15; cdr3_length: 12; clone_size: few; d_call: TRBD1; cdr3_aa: CATSRDQGAQNF; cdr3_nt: TGTGCCACCAGCAGAGATCAGGGGGCGCAAAACTTC
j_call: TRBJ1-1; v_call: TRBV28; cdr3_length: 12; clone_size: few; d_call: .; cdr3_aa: CASSFPGGFGFF; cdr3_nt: TGTGCCAGCAGTTTCCCGGGCGGGTTTGGTTTCTTT
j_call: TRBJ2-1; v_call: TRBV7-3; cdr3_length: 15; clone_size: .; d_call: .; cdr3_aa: CASSLTVVSGNEQFF; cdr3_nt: TGTGCCAGCAGCTTAACGGTCGTGTCGGGCAATGAGCAGTTCTTC
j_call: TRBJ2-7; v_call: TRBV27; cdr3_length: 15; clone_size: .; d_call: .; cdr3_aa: CASSFGGTLAYEQYF; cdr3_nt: TGTGCCAGCTCCTTTGGGGGGACATTGGCCTACGAGCAGTACTTC
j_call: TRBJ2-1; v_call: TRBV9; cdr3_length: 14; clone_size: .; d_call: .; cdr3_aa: CASSVPGLYNEQFF; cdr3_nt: TGTGCCAGCAGCGTACCCGGACTGTACAATGAGCAGTTCTTC
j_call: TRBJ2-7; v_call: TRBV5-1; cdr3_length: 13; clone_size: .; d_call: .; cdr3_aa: CASSLELSYEQYF; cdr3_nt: TGCGCCAGCAGCTTGGAACTCTCCTACGAGCAGTACTTC
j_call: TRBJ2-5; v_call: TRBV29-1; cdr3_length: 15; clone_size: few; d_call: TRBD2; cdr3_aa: CSVEDRASGEETQYF; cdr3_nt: TGCAGCGTTGAAGATCGGGCTAGCGGAGAAGAGACCCAGTACTTC
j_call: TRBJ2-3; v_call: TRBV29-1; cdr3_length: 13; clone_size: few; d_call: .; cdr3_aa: CSVASLHTDTQYF; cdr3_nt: TGCAGCGTTGCGAGTCTCCACACAGATACGCAGTATTTT